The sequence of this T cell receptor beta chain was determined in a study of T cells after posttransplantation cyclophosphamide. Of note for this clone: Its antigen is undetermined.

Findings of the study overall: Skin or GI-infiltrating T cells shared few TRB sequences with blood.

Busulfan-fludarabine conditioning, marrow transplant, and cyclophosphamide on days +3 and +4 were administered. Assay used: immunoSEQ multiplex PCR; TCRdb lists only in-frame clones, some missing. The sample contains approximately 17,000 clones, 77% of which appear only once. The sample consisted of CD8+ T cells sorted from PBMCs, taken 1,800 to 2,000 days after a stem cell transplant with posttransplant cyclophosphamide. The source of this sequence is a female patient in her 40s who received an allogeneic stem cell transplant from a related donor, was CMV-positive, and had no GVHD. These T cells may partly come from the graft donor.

The DNA for the CDR3 is TGCGCCAGCAGCCAAGATCCTGCGACAGGGACCTCCTACGAGCAGTACTTC. Protein: CASSQDPATGTSYEQYF. The chain employs TRBV4-3 and TRBJ2-7, with TRBD1 identical over 7 bases. The CDR3 is 17 residues long. Trimming cost V 0 bases and J 0 bases; bases outside gene matches: 8. Germline values: CDR1 LGHNA, CDR2 YSLEER.